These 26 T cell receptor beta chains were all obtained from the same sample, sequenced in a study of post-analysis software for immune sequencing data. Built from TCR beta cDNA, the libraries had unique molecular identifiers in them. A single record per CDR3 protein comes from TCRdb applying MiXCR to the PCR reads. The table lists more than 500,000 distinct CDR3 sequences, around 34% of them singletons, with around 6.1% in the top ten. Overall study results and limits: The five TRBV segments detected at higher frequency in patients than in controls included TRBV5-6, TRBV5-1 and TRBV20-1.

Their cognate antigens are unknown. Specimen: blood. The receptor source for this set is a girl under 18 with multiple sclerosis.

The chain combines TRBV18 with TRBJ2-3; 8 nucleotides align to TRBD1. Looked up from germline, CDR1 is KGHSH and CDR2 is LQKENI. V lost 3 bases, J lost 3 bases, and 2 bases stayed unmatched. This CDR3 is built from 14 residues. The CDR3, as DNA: TGTGCCAGCTCACCGGACAGGGAGACAGATACGCAGTATTTT. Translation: CASSPDRETDTQYF.

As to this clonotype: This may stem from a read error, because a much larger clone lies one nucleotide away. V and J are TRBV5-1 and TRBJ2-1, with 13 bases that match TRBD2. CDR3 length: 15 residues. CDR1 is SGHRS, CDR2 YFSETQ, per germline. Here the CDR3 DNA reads TGCGCCAGCAGCTTCGGGACTAGCGGGACCAATGGGCAGTTCTTC. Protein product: CASSFGTSGTNGQFF.

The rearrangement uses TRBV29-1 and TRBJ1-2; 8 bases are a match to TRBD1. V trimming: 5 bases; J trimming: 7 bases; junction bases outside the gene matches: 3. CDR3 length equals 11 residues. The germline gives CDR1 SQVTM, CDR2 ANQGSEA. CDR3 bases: TGCAGCGTTCAGGGGGCTGCTGGCTACACCTTC. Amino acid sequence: CSVQGAAGYTF.

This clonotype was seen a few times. In DNA, the CDR3 is TGCAGTGCCAACCGGCCCCCAGATACGCAGTATTTT. This gives the protein CSANRPPDTQYF. The chain employs TRBV20-1 and TRBJ2-3; no clear D. Germline V gene data show CDR1 as DFQATT and CDR2 as SNEGSKA (reference sequence). The CDR3 length is 12 residues. Trimming left V 6 bases short and J 4 bases short, with 11 bases between.

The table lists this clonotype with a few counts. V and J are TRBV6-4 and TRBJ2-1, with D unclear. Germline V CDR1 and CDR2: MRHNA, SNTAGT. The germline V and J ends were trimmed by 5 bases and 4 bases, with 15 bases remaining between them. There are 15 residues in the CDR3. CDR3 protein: CASSYEPTRYNEQFF. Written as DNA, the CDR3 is TGTGCCAGCAGTTACGAGCCGACTCGTTACAATGAGCAGTTCTTC.

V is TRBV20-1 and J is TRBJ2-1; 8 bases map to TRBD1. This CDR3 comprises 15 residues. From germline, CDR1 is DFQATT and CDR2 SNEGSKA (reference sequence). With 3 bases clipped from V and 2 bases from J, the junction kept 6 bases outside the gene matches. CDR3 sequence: CSARVRGQTYNEQFF. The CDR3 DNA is TGCAGTGCTAGGGTCAGGGGGCAGACCTACAATGAGCAGTTCTTC.

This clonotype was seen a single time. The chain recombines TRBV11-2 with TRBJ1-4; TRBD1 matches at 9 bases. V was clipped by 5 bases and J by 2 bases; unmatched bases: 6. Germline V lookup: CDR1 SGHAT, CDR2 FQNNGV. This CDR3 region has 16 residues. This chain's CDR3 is CASSLGTGSTNEKLFF. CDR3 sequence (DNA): TGTGCCAGCAGCCTTGGGACAGGGTCTACTAATGAAAAACTGTTTTTT. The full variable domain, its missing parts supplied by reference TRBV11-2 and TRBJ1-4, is EAGVAQSPRYKIIEKRQSVAFWCNPISGHATLYWYQQILGQGPKLLIQFQNNGVVDDSQLPKDRFSAERLKGVDSTLKIQPAKLEDSAVYLCASSLGTGSTNEKLFFGSGTQLSVL.

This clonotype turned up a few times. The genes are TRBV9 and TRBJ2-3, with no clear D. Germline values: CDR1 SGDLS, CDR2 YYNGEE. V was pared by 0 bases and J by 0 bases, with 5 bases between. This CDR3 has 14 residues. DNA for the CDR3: TGTGCCAGCAGCGTAGAGGTTAGCACAGATACGCAGTATTTT. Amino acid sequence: CASSVEVSTDTQYF. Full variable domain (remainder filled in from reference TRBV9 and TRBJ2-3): DSGVTQTPKHLITATGQRVTLRCSPRSGDLSVYWYQQSLDQGLQFLIQYYNGEERAKGNILERFSAQQFPDLHSELNLSSLELGDSALYFCASSVEVSTDTQYFGPGTRLTVL.

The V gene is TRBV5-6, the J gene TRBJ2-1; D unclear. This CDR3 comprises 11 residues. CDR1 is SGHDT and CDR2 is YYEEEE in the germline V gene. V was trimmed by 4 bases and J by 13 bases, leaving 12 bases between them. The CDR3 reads CASSRAPIQFF. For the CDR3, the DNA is TGTGCCAGCAGCCGCGCCCCTATCCAGTTCTTC. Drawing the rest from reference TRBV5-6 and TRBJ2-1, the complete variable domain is DAGVTQSPTHLIKTRGQQVTLRCSPKSGHDTVSWYQQALGQGPQFIFQYYEEEERQRGNFPDRFSGHQFPNYSSELNVNALLLGDSALYLCASSRAPIQFFGPGTRLTVL.

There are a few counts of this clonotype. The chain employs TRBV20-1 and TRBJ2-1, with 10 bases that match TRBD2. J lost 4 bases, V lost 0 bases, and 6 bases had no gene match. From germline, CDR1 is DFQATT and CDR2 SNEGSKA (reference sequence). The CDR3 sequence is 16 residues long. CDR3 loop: CSARDSSGGNYNEQFF. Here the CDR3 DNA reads TGCAGTGCTAGAGATAGTAGCGGGGGGAATTACAATGAGCAGTTCTTC.

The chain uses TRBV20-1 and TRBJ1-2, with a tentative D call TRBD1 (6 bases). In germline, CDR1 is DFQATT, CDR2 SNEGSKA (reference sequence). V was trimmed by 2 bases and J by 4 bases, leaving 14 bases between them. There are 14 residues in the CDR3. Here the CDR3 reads CSARLQGYRYGYTF. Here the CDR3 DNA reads TGCAGTGCTAGACTACAGGGATACCGCTATGGCTACACCTTC.

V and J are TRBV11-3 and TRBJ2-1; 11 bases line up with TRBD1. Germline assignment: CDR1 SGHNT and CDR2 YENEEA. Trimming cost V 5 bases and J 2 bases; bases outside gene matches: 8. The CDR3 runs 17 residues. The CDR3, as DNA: TGTGCCAGCAGCACCGGCCGGGGACAGGGGGCCTACAATGAGCAGTTCTTC. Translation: CASSTGRGQGAYNEQFF.

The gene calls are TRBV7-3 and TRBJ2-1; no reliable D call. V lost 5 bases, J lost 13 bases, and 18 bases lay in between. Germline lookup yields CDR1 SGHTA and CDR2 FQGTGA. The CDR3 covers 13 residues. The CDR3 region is CASSQQEQETQFF. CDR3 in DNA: TGTGCCAGCAGCCAGCAAGAGCAAGAGACCCAGTTCTTC.

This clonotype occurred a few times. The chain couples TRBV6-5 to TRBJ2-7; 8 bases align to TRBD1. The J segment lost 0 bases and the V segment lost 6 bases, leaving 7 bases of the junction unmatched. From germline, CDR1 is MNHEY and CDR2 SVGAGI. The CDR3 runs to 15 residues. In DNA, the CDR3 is TGTGCCAGCAGGCTACAGGGGGGACCCTCCTACGAGCAGTACTTC. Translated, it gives CASRLQGGPSYEQYF.

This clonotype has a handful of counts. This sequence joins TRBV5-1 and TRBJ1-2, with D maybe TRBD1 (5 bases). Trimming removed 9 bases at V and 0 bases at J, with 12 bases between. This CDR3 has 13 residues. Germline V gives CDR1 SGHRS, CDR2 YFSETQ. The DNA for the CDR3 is TGCGCCACCGGGGACGGGGCTAACTATGGCTACACCTTC. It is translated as CATGDGANYGYTF.

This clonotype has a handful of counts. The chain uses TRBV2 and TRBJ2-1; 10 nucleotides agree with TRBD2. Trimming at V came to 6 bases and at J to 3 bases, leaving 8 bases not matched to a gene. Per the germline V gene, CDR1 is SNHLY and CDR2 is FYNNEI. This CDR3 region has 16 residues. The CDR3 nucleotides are TGTGCCAGCAGCCGCCCGCCTAGCGGGGGCTACAATGAGCAGTTCTTC. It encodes CASSRPPSGGYNEQFF.

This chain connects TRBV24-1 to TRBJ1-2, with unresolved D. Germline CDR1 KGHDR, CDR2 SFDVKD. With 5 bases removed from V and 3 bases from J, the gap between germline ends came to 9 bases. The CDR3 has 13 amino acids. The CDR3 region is CATSVPGDYGYTF. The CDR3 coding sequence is TGTGCCACCAGTGTGCCCGGGGACTATGGCTACACCTTC.

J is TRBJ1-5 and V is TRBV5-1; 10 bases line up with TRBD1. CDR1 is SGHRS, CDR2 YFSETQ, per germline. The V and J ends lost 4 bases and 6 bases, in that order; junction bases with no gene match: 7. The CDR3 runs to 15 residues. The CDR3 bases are TGCGCCAGCAGCCCAGGACAGGGGGATTTTCAGCCCCAGCATTTT. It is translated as CASSPGQGDFQPQHF.

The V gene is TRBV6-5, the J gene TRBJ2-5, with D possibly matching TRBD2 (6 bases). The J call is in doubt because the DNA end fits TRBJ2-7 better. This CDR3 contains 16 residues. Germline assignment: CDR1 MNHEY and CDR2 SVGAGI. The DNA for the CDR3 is TGTGCCAGCAGTTACAGGGTCCGGGACTTATCCGGCGAGCAGTACTTC. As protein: CASSYRVRDLSGEQYF.

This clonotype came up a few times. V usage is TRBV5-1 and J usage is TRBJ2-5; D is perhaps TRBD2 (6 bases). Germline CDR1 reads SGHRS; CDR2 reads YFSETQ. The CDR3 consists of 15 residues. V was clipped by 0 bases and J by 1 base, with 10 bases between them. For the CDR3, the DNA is TGCGCCAGCAGCTTGGGCCCGGGACTCCAAGAGACCCAGTACTTC. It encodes CASSLGPGLQETQYF.

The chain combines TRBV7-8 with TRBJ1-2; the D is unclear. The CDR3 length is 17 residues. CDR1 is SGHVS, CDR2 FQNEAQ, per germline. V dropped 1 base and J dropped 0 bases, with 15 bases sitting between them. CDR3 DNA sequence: TGTGCCAGCAGCTTAGACCCCTACCAGCCCGCTAACTATGGCTACACCTTC. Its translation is CASSLDPYQPANYGYTF.

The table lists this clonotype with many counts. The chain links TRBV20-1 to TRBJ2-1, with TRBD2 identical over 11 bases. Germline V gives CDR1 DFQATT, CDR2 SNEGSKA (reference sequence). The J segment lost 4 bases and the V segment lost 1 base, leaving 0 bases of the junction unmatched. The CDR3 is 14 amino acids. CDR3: CSARVAGGYNEQFF. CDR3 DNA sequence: TGCAGTGCTAGAGTAGCGGGGGGGTACAATGAGCAGTTCTTC.

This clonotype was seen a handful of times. The CDR3 region is CASSRGQRPVFF. CDR3 sequence (DNA): TGTGCCAGCAGCCGAGGACAGCGACCAGTGTTCTTC. The chain recombines TRBV12-3 or TRBV12-4 with TRBJ2-1, with a tentative D call TRBD1 (6 bases). V lost 6 bases and J lost 15, with 18 bases in between. This CDR3 spans 12 amino acids.

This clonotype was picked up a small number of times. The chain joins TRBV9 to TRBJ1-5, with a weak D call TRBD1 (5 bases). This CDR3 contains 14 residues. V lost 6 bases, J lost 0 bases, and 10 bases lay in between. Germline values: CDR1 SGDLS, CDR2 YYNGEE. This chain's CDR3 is CASTPGFSNQPQHF. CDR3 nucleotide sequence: TGTGCCAGCACCCCAGGGTTTAGCAATCAGCCCCAGCATTTT.

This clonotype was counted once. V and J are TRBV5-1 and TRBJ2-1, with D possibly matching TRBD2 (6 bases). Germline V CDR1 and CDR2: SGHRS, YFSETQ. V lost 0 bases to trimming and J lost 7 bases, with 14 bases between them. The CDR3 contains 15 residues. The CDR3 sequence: CASSLAGLKPNEQFF. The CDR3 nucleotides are TGCGCCAGCAGCTTGGCGGGACTCAAGCCTAATGAGCAGTTCTTC.

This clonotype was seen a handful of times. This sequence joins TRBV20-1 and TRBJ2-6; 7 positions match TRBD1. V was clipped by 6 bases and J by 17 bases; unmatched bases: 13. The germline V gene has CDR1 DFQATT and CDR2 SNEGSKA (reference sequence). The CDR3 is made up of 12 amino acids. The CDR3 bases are TGCAGTGCAACAATACCGGGACAGTTTTTGACTTTC. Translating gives CSATIPGQFLTF.